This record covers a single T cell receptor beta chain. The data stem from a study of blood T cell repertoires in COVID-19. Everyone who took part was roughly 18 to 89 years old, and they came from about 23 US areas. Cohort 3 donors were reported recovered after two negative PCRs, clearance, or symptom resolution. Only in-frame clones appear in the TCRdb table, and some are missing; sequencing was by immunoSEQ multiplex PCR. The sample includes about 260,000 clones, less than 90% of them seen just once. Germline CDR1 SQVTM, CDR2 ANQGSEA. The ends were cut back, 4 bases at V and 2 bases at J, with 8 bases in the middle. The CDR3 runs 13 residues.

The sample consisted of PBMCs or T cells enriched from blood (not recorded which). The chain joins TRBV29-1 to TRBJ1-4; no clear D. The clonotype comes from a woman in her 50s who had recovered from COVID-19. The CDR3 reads CSVGGGTNEKLFF. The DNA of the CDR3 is TGCAGCGTTGGAGGTGGGACTAATGAAAAACTGTTTTTT.